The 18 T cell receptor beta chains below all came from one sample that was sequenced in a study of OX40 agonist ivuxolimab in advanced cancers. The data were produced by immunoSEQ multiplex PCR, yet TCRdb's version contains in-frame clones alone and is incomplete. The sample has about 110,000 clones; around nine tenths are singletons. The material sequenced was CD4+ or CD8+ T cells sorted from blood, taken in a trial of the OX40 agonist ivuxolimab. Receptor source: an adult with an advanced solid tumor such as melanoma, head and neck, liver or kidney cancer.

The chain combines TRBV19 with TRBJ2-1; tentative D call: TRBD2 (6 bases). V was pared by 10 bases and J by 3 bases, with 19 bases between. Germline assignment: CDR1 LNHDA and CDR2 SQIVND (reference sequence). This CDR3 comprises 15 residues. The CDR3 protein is CATRSRLEGYNEQFF. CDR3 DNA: TGTGCCACCCGAAGCCGACTAGAAGGCTACAATGAGCAGTTCTTC.

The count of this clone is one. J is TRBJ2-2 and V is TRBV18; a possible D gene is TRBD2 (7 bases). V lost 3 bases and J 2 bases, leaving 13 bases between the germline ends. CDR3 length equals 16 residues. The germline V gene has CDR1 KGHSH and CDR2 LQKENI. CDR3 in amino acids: CASSPTGGVNTGELFF. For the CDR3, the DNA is TGTGCCAGCTCACCTACGGGGGGCGTCAACACCGGGGAGCTGTTTTTT.

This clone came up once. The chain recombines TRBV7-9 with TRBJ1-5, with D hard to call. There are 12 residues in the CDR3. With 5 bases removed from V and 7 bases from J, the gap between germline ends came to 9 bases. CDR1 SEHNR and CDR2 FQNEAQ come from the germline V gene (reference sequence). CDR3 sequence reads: CASSQPGQPQHF. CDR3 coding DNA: TGTGCCAGCAGCCAGCCGGGCCAGCCCCAGCATTTT.

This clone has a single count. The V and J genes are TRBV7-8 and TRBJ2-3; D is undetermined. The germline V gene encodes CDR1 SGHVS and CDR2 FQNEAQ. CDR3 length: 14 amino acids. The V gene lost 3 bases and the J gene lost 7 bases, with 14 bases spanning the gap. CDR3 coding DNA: TGTGCCAGCAGCTTGAATACTGTAGAGAATACGCAGTATTTT. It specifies CASSLNTVENTQYF.

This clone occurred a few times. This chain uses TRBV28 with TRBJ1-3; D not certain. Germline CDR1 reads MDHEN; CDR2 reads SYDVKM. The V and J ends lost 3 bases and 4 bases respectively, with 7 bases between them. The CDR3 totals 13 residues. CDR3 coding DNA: TGTGCCAGCAGTTTTCAGGCGGGAAACACCATATATTTT. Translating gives CASSFQAGNTIYF. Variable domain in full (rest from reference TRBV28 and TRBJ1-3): DVKVTQSSRYLVKRTGEKVFLECVQDMDHENMFWYRQDPGLGLRLIYFSYDVKMKEKGDIPEGYSVSREKKERFSLILESASTNQTSMYLCASSFQAGNTIYFGEGSWLTVV.

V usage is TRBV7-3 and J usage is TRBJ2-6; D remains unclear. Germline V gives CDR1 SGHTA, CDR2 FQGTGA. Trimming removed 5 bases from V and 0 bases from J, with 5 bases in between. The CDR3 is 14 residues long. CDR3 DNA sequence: TGTGCCAGCAGCCCGGACTCTGGGGCCAACGTCCTGACTTTC. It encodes CASSPDSGANVLTF.

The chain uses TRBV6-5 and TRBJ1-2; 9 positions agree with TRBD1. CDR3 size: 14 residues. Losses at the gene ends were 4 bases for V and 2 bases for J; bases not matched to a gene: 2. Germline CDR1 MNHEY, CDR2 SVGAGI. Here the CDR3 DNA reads TGTGCCAGCAGTTTCGGACAGGGGAACTATGGCTACACCTTC. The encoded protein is CASSFGQGNYGYTF.

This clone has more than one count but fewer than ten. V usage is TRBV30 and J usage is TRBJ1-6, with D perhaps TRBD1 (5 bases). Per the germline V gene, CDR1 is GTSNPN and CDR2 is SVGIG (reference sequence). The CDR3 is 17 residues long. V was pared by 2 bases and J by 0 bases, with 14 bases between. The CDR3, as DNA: TGTGCCTGGAGTACCGGAGGGGCCAGCTCCTATAATTCACCCCTCCACTTT. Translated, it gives CAWSTGGASSYNSPLHF.

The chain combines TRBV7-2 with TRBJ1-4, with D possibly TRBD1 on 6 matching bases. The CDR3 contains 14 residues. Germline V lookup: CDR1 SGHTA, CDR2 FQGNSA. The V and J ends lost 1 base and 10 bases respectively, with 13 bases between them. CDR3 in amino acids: CASSLDTGGRKLFF. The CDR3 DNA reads TGTGCCAGCAGCTTAGATACCGGGGGCAGAAAACTGTTTTTT.

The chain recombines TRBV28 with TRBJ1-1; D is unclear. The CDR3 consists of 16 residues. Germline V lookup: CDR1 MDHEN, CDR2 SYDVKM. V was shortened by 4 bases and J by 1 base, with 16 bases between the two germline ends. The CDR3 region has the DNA TGTGCCAGCAGTTCCCCTTATTCTCCAGGGAACACTGAAGCTTTCTTT. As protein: CASSSPYSPGNTEAFF.

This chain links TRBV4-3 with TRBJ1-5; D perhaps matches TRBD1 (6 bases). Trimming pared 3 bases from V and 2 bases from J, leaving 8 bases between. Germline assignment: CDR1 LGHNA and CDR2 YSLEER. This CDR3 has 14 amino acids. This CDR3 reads CASSQEGGNQPQHF. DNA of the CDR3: TGCGCCAGCAGCCAGGAGGGGGGCAATCAGCCCCAGCATTTT.

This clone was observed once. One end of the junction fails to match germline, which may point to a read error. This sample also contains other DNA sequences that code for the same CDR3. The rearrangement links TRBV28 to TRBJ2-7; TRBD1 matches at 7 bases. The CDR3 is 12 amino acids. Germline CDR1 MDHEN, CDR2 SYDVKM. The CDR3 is CASSLYQGVQYF. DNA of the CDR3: TGCGCCAGCAGCTTATACCAGGGGGTGCAGTACTTC.

The CDR3 is CASSEVGQDNQPQHF. Written as DNA, the CDR3 is TGTGCCAGCAGTGAAGTGGGACAAGACAATCAGCCCCAGCATTTT. The gene calls are TRBV6-1 and TRBJ1-5; TRBD1 is a possible D gene (6 bases). Trimming took 1 base from V and 3 from J, leaving 10 bases between them. The germline V gene encodes CDR1 MNHNS and CDR2 SASEGT. The length of the CDR3 is 15 residues.

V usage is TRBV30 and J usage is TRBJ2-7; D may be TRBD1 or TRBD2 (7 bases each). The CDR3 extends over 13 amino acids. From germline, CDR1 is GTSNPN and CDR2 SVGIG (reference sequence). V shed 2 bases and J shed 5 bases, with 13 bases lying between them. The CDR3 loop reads CAWSIQGGHEQYF. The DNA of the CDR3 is TGTGCCTGGAGTATCCAGGGGGGGCACGAGCAGTACTTC.

The CDR3 region has the DNA TGTGCCAGCAGCATAATAGGGGGAAGGGGAACTGAAGCTTTCTTT. Protein sequence: CASSIIGGRGTEAFF. The chain uses TRBV7-9 and TRBJ1-1; maybe TRBD1 (6 bases). The CDR3 loop spans 15 amino acids. Germline V gene data show CDR1 as SEHNR and CDR2 as FQNEAQ (reference sequence). With 5 bases removed from V and 5 bases from J, the gap between germline ends came to 18 bases.

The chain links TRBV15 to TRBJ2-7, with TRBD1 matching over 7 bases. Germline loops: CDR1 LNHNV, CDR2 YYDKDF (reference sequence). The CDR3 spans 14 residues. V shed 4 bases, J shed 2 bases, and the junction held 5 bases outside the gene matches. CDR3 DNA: TGTGCCACCAGCAACCCGGGACAGCCCTACGAGCAGTACTTC. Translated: CATSNPGQPYEQYF.

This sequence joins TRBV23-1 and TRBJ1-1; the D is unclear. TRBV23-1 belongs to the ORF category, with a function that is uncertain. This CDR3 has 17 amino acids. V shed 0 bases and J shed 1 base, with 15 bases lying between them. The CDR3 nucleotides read TGCGCCAGCAGTCAATCGGTAGCGGGGTGCTGGAACACTGAAGCTTTCTTT. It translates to CASSQSVAGCWNTEAFF.

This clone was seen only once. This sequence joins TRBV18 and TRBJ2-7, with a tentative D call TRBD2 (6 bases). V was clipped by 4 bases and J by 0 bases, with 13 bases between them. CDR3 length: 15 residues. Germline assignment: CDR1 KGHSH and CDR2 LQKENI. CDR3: CASSRGVPSSYEQYF. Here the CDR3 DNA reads TGTGCCAGCTCACGGGGGGTGCCGAGCTCCTACGAGCAGTACTTC.